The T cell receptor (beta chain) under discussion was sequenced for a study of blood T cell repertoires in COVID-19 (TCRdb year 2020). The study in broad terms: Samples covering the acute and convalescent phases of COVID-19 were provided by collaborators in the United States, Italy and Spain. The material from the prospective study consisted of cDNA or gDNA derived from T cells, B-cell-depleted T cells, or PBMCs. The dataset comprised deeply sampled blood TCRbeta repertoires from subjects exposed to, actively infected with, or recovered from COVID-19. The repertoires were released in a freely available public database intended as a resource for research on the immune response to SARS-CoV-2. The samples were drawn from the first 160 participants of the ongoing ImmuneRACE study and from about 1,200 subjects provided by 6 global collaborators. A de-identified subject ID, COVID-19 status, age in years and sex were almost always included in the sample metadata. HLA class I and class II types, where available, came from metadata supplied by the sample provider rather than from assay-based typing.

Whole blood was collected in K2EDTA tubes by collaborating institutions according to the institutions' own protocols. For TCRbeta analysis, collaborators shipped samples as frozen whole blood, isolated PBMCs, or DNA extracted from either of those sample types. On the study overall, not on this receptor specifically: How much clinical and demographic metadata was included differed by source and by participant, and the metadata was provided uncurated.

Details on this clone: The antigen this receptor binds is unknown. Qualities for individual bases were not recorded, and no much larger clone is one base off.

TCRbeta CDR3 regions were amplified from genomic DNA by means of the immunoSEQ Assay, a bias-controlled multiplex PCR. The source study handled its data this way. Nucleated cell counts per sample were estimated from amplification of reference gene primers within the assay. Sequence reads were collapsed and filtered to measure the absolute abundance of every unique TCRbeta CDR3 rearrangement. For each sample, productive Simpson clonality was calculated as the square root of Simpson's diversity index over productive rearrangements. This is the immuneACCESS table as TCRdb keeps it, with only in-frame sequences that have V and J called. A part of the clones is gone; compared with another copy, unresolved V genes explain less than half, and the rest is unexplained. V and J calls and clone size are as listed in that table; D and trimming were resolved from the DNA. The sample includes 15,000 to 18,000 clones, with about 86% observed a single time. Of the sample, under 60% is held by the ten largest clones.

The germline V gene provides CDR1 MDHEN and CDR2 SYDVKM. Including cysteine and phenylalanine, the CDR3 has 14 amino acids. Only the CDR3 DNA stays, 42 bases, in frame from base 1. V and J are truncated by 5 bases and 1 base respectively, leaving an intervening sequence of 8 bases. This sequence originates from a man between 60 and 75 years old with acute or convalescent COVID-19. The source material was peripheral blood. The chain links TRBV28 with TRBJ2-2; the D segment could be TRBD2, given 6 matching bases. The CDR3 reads CASSRTKNTGELFF. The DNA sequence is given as TGTGCCAGCAGTAGGACTAAGAACACCGGGGAGCTGTTTTTT. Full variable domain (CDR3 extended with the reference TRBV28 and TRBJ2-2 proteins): DVKVTQSSRYLVKRTGEKVFLECVQDMDHENMFWYRQDPGLGLRLIYFSYDVKMKEKGDIPEGYSVSREKKERFSLILESASTNQTSMYLCASSRTKNTGELFFGEGSRLTVL.